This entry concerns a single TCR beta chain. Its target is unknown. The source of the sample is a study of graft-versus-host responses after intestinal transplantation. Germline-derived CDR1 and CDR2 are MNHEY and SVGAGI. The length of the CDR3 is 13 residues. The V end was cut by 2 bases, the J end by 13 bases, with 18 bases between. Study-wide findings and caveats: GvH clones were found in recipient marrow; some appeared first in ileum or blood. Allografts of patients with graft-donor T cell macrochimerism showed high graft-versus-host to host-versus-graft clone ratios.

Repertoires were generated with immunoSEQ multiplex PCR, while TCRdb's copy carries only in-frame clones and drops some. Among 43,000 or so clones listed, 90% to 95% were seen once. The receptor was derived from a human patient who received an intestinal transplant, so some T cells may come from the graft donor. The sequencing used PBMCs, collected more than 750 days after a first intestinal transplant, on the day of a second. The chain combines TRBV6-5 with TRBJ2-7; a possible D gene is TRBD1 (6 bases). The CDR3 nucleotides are TGTGCCAGCAGTTACGGTAGGACAGATAAGTGTTACTTC. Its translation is CASSYGRTDKCYF.